The rows below give T cell receptor beta chains drawn from one sample of a study of blood T cell repertoires in COVID-19. Libraries were prepared by immunoSEQ multiplex PCR; TCRdb keeps only in-frame clonotypes and omits some of them. The sample lists about 110,000 clones, about 80% occurring once. Sequencing was carried out using peripheral blood. All receptors derive from a woman in her 70s with acute or convalescent COVID-19. Each CDR3 is given with its conserved first and last residue. Each record gives: J gene, D gene, V gene, clone size, CDR3 DNA, CDR3 protein. The D gene is left open where the match is weak. Rows give clone size only sometimes, using once, few, many, or a class for an expanded clone.

>TRBJ1-1|-|TRBV2|-
TGTGCCAGCAGCGGGGGGGGTGGGGCTTTCTTT
CASSGGGGAFF
>TRBJ1-5|-|TRBV28|-
TGTGCCAGCAGTTTACTTTCTGGGAGGGCAGGGTGGAGCAATCAGCCCCAGCATTTT
CASSLLSGRAGWSNQPQHF
>TRBJ1-2|TRBD1|TRBV10-2|-
TGCGCCAGCAGTGACAGGGGGCGTCAAGCTAACTATGGCTACACCTTC
CASSDRGRQANYGYTF
>TRBJ2-3|TRBD2|TRBV5-5|-
TGTGCCAGCAGCTCAAAGCGGGGGGCCACAGATACGCAGTATTTT
CASSSKRGATDTQYF
>TRBJ2-3|-|TRBV5-5|-
TGTGCCAGCAGGTCGGGACTTAGCACAGATACGCAGTATTTT
CASRSGLSTDTQYF
>TRBJ2-3|TRBD2|TRBV18|-
TGTGCCAGCTCACTTTCCGGGACTAGCGGGACAGATACGCAGTATTTT
CASSLSGTSGTDTQYF
>TRBJ2-7|-|TRBV7-2|-
TGTGCCAGCAGCCAGCTCGACCGACTTTCGGACGAGCAGTACTTC
CASSQLDRLSDEQYF
>TRBJ1-6|-|TRBV4-2|-
TGTGCCAGCAGCCAAGATGGGGTAGGGGACTTCTCACCCCTCCACTTT
CASSQDGVGDFSPLHF
>TRBJ1-4|-|TRBV28|-
TGTGCCAGCAACATACTGCGGGAAAAACTGTTTTTT
CASNILREKLFF
>TRBJ1-3|-|TRBV5-1|-
TGCGCCAGCAGCTTGGACGGAGGCTCTGGAAACACCATATATTTT
CASSLDGGSGNTIYF
>TRBJ1-2|TRBD1|TRBV5-6|-
TGTGCCAGCAGCTTGGAACACAGGGGGCCAGGCTACACCTTC
CASSLEHRGPGYTF
>TRBJ2-6|-|TRBV2|-
TGTGCCAGCAGTGGCGGGTCTGGGGCCAACGTCCTGACTTTC
CASSGGSGANVLTF
>TRBJ2-5|-|TRBV10-2|-
TGCGCCACAAATATGTTCGGGGTTGGTGAGACCCAGTACTTC
CATNMFGVGETQYF
>TRBJ1-5|TRBD1|TRBV7-8|-
TGTGCCAGCAGCTACGACAGGGCTTATAGCAATCAGCCCCAGCATTTT
CASSYDRAYSNQPQHF
>TRBJ1-2|-|TRBV27|-
TGTGCCAGCACCCGCGACCAGGGGCGGGATGGCTACACCTTC
CASTRDQGRDGYTF
>TRBJ2-5|TRBD1|TRBV5-1|-
TGCGCCAGCGGTGGGACAGGAGAACAAGAGACCCAGTACTTC
CASGGTGEQETQYF
>TRBJ2-3|-|TRBV7-9|-
TGTGCCAGCAGCCCTCCCCCCACAGGGCTTAGCACAGATACGCAGTATTTT
CASSPPPTGLSTDTQYF
>TRBJ2-1|TRBD2|TRBV29-1|-
TGCAGCGTTGGGGGGGGGATGACAACCTACAATGAGCAGTTCTTC
CSVGGGMTTYNEQFF
>TRBJ2-1|TRBD1|TRBV5-1|-
TGCGCCAGCAGCTTTAACACAGGGGGCGCCTACAATGAGCAGTTCTTC
CASSFNTGGAYNEQFF
>TRBJ1-1|-|TRBV4-2|-
TGTGCCAGCAGCCAAGAAACAGGGTTTACTGAAGCTTTCTTT
CASSQETGFTEAFF
>TRBJ1-5|-|TRBV4-3|-
TGCGCCAGCAGCCAAGATGCCCCAGGGAGGGGAAGCAATCAGCCCCAGCATTTT
CASSQDAPGRGSNQPQHF
>TRBJ1-3|TRBD1|TRBV9|-
TGTGCCAGCAGCGTAGAGGACAGGCTCTACTCTGGAAACACCATATATTTT
CASSVEDRLYSGNTIYF
>TRBJ1-2|-|TRBV5-1|once
TGCGCCAGCAGCTTGATAGGACAGAGCCTCGGGGGCTACACCTTC
CASSLIGQSLGGYTF
>TRBJ1-5|-|TRBV6-2/TRBV6-3|-
TGTGCCAGCAGTTACTCCCGGGTTAGCAATCAGCCCCAGCATTTT
CASSYSRVSNQPQHF
>TRBJ1-5|TRBD1|TRBV27|-
TGTGCCAGCAGTTTACGGGCAGGGGGACAGCCCCAGCATTTT
CASSLRAGGQPQHF
>TRBJ1-3|-|TRBV7-2|-
TGTGCCAGCAGCCCTAGAGGGCCCTTTCCTGGAAACACCATATATTTT
CASSPRGPFPGNTIYF
>TRBJ2-3|-|TRBV7-8|-
TGTGCCAGCAGCCGGGGGGCTAGCACAGATACGCAGTATTTT
CASSRGASTDTQYF
>TRBJ1-2|-|TRBV15|-
TGTGCCACCAGCAGAGAGAACGGAGAATGGCATGGCTACACCTTC
CATSRENGEWHGYTF
>TRBJ1-6|-|TRBV7-8|few
TGTGCCAGCAGCCCCCCTGGCTCACCCCTCCACTTT
CASSPPGSPLHF
>TRBJ2-7|TRBD2|TRBV5-1|once
TGCGCCAGCAGGCCCGGGACTAGCGGTACCTACGAGCAGTACTTC
CASRPGTSGTYEQYF
>TRBJ2-6|-|TRBV4-1|-
TGCGCCAGCAGCCAAGAAGGCAGGGCGATCGGGGGCTCTGGGGCCAACGTCCTGACTTTC
CASSQEGRAIGGSGANVLTF
>TRBJ2-1|-|TRBV28|once
TGTGCCAGCAGTTTAGGTGGGAGCACGTCGGGTGAGCAGTTCTTC
CASSLGGSTSGEQFF
>TRBJ1-3|-|TRBV3-1/TRBV3-2|-
TGTGCCAGCAGCCAGGGGGACTTCATCTCTGGAAACACCATATATTTT
CASSQGDFISGNTIYF
>TRBJ2-5|TRBD1|TRBV6-5|-
TGTGCCAGCAGCAAGGGGGCCCAAGAGACCCAGTACTTC
CASSKGAQETQYF
>TRBJ1-2|-|TRBV6-6|-
TGTGCCAGCAGTTACCCAAGTCACGGGAAAACCTTC
CASSYPSHGKTF
>TRBJ2-1|TRBD1|TRBV7-2|few
TGTGCCAGCAGCTTAGCGGGGACAGCACAGAATGAGCAGTTCTTC
CASSLAGTAQNEQFF
>TRBJ1-5|TRBD1|TRBV28|once
TGTGCCAGCCTTGTTACCGGGACAGAAGTCCAGCCCCAGCATTTT
CASLVTGTEVQPQHF
>TRBJ2-5|TRBD2|TRBV3-1/TRBV3-2|-
TGTGCCAGCAGCCCCAACGCGGGAGCCCTCCAAGAGACCCAGTACTTC
CASSPNAGALQETQYF
>TRBJ1-5|-|TRBV27|-
TGTGCCAGCAGTTTAGGACAGCGGTCGCAGCCCCAGCATTTT
CASSLGQRSQPQHF
>TRBJ2-7|-|TRBV2|-
TGTGCCAGCAGGGACTATTACGAGCAGTACTTC
CASRDYYEQYF
>TRBJ2-7|TRBD1|TRBV6-6|-
TGTGCCAGCAGTTACTCAACGGGACAGACCTACGAGCAGTACTTC
CASSYSTGQTYEQYF
>TRBJ1-3|-|TRBV14|-
TGTGCCAGCAGCCAAGTATCTGGAAACACCATATATTTT
CASSQVSGNTIYF
>TRBJ1-5|TRBD1|TRBV29-1|-
TGCAGCGTTACCTCCGGGACAGGTAATCAGCCCCAGCATTTT
CSVTSGTGNQPQHF
>TRBJ1-6|TRBD1|TRBV6-5|-
TGTGCCAGCAGTCGGACAGGGCCAGATGGGTCACCCCTCCACTTT
CASSRTGPDGSPLHF
>TRBJ1-2|-|TRBV19|once
TGTGCCAGTAGTAGCGGGAGAATTGGCTACACCTTC
CASSSGRIGYTF
>TRBJ2-7|TRBD2|TRBV2|-
TGTGCCAGCAGTCTTCGGACTAGCGGGGTCGAGCGGTCCGAGCAGTACTTC
CASSLRTSGVERSEQYF
>TRBJ2-2|-|TRBV7-3|-
TGTGCCAGCAGCTTAGGCAGGCCCGCCGGGGAGCTGTTTTTT
CASSLGRPAGELFF
>TRBJ2-2|-|TRBV27|-
TGTGCCAGCAGTTTAGGCAGGGCCACCGGGGAGCTGTTTTTT
CASSLGRATGELFF
>TRBJ2-2|-|TRBV28|-
TGTGCCAGCAAAAATCCCGTGGGGGGCACCGGGGAGCTGTTTTTT
CASKNPVGGTGELFF
>TRBJ2-5|-|TRBV2|once
TGTGCCAGCAGTCGAGACGGTGGCGGTGAGACCCAGTACTTC
CASSRDGGGETQYF
>TRBJ1-1|-|TRBV7-9|-
TGTGCCAGCGCTCAGGGATACACTGAAGCTTTCTTT
CASAQGYTEAFF
>TRBJ2-7|-|TRBV28|-
TGTGCCAGCAGTGGGACGGAGGGGAGATTTTATGATCCTGGCGAGCAGTACTTC
CASSGTEGRFYDPGEQYF